Reported below is one TCR beta chain. This sample was included in a study of blood T cell repertoires in COVID-19. Across the study: COVID-19 samples, acute and convalescent, were from the United States, Italy and Spain.

The assay was immunoSEQ multiplex PCR, and TCRdb's table has in-frame clones only and misses some. This table has 170,000 or so clones, approximately 88% appearing once. The CDR3 covers 14 residues. Deletions cut 5 bases from V and 3 bases from J, with 16 bases between. Germline lookup yields CDR1 SQVTM and CDR2 ANQGSEA. This sequence joins TRBV29-1 and TRBJ1-1; D might be TRBD1 (6 bases). Sequencing used peripheral blood. This clonotype was obtained from an older woman with acute or convalescent COVID-19. CDR3 residues: CSVTRDTKHTEAFF. In DNA, the CDR3 is TGCAGCGTTACCCGGGACACCAAGCACACTGAAGCTTTCTTT.